This T cell receptor beta chain is from a study of cytomegalovirus exposure and HLA in healthy donors. Across the study: Early on, a data release was issued that held roughly 86 million unique TCRs from HLA-typed donors.

13 Jbeta primers and 60 Vbeta primers were used for the PCR. The repertoire was sequenced with immunoSEQ multiplex PCR; TCRdb's copy has only in-frame clones and lacks some. The sample contains around 140,000 clones, 78% of which appear only once. Germline CDR1 is SGHNT and CDR2 is YYREEE (reference sequence). The CDR3 is 14 amino acids. Trimming took 0 bases from V and 10 from J, leaving 11 bases between them. This TCR was recovered from a woman aged 18-29 years in good health and CMV-seropositive. The rearrangement links TRBV5-4 to TRBJ1-6; D possibly corresponds to TRBD1 (5 bases). Sequencing was carried out using PBMCs. CDR3 region: CASSLEAGRSPLHF. The CDR3 bases are TGTGCCAGCAGCTTGGAGGCAGGGAGGTCACCCCTCCACTTT.